Presented here are 22 T cell receptor beta chains from one specimen sequenced in a study of blood T cell repertoires in COVID-19. Libraries were prepared by immunoSEQ multiplex PCR; TCRdb keeps only in-frame clonotypes and omits some of them. Among some 300,000 clones, around 89% were seen once, and the ten largest hold over 6%. The sample was peripheral blood. The receptors were gathered from a woman aged 25 to 39 who had recovered from COVID-19.

The chain is built from TRBV18 and TRBJ2-2; possibly TRBD1 for D (5 bases). Looked up from germline, CDR1 is KGHSH and CDR2 is LQKENI. The length of the CDR3 is 15 residues. V was cut by 3 bases and J by 5 bases, with 13 bases left in between. The CDR3 DNA is TGTGCCAGCTCACCCGCAAGGGGTGGAACCGGGGAGCTGTTTTTT. It codes for CASSPARGGTGELFF. The full variable domain, rest sourced from reference TRBV18 and TRBJ2-2, is NAGVMQNPRHLVRRRGQEARLRCSPMKGHSHVYWYRQLPEEGLKFMVYLQKENIIDESGMPKERFSAEFPKEGPSILRIQQVVRGDSAAYFCASSPARGGTGELFFGEGSRLTVL.

This chain uses TRBV15 with TRBJ1-5; 12 bases align to TRBD1. Germline trimming cut 3 bases from V and 1 base from J; bases unmatched to any gene: 4. The CDR3 covers 17 residues. Germline CDR1 is LNHNV and CDR2 is YYDKDF (reference sequence). Here the CDR3 reads CATSRGQGAGSNQPQHF. In DNA form, the CDR3 reads TGTGCCACCAGCAGGGGACAGGGGGCGGGGAGCAATCAGCCCCAGCATTTT.

CDR3 nucleotide sequence: TGTGCCAGCAGCTTGTTTCAGACAGGGCGGACTGAAGCTTTCTTT. It specifies CASSLFQTGRTEAFF. This rearrangement joins TRBV5-6 to TRBJ1-1, with 7 bases aligning to TRBD1. Germline CDR1 SGHDT, CDR2 YYEEEE. The CDR3 runs 15 residues. The V segment lost 1 base and the J segment 5 bases; nucleotides outside the gene matches: 8.

V is TRBV7-8 and J is TRBJ2-3; D gene uncertain. V was clipped by 4 bases and J by 4 bases, with 18 bases between them. CDR3 size: 16 residues. CDR1 is SGHVS, CDR2 FQNEAQ, per germline. The CDR3 spells CASSSGFSQRADTQYF. CDR3 nucleotide sequence: TGTGCCAGCAGCTCCGGCTTCTCCCAACGGGCAGATACGCAGTATTTT.

The chain has TRBV18 and TRBJ1-2, with D possibly being TRBD1 (6 bases). The CDR3 runs 14 residues. Trimming cost V 2 bases and J 0 bases, with 7 bases left between them. From germline, CDR1 is KGHSH and CDR2 LQKENI. The CDR3 spells CASSPNRANYGYTF. The CDR3, as DNA: TGTGCCAGCTCACCAAACAGGGCTAACTATGGCTACACCTTC.

The chain carries TRBV15 and TRBJ2-1; 12 positions match TRBD2. Trimming took 4 bases from V and 2 from J; bases not matched to a gene: 6. Germline CDR1 reads LNHNV; CDR2 reads YYDKDF (reference sequence). The CDR3 consists of 17 residues. CDR3 residues: CATSKGASGGAYNEQFF. The CDR3 nucleotides read TGTGCCACCAGCAAAGGTGCTAGCGGGGGGGCCTACAATGAGCAGTTCTTC.

The rearrangement links TRBV9 to TRBJ2-5, with a possible D match to TRBD2 (6 bases). The germline gives CDR1 SGDLS, CDR2 YYNGEE. Between the trimmed V and J ends, which lost 0 bases and 4 bases, there was a span of 16 bases. The CDR3 has 16 amino acids. The CDR3 loop is CASSVVRTTPSETQYF. The CDR3 DNA sequence: TGTGCCAGCAGCGTAGTGAGGACTACCCCCTCAGAGACCCAGTACTTC.

As to this clone: Other nucleotide sequences in the sample specify the same CDR3. The J gene is TRBJ1-1, the V gene TRBV7-9; D remains ambiguous. The CDR3 is 13 amino acids. Trimming removed 8 bases at V and 2 bases at J, with 12 bases between. Germline CDR1 is SEHNR and CDR2 is FQNEAQ (reference sequence). The CDR3 DNA follows: TGTGCCAGCCGTCCGGGTGGAAACACTGAAGCTTTCTTT. Translating gives CASRPGGNTEAFF.

The V and J genes are TRBV6-1 and TRBJ1-2; 7 bases agree with TRBD1. With V trimmed by 3 bases and J by 2 bases, 6 bases remained unmatched. This CDR3 has 15 residues. Germline CDR1 is MNHNS and CDR2 is SASEGT. Here the CDR3 reads CASSDPPTGNYGYTF. The CDR3 bases are TGTGCCAGCAGTGACCCCCCGACAGGGAACTATGGCTACACCTTC.

V gene TRBV5-5 combines with J gene TRBJ1-2, with 7 bases matching TRBD1. V gave up 0 bases and J gave up 4 bases; unmatched junction bases: 6. Germline-derived CDR1 and CDR2 are SGHKS and YYEKEE (reference sequence). The CDR3 has 15 amino acids. CDR3 protein: CASSLDGGGGYGYTF. The CDR3 DNA reads TGTGCCAGCAGCTTGGATGGAGGGGGCGGCTATGGCTACACCTTC. Full variable domain (outside the CDR3, taken from reference TRBV5-5 and TRBJ1-2): DAGVTQSPTHLIKTRGQQVTLRCSPISGHKSVSWYQQVLGQGPQFIFQYYEKEERGRGNFPDRFSARQFPNYSSELNVNALLLGDSALYLCASSLDGGGGYGYTFGSGTRLTVV.

The chain joins TRBV19 to TRBJ2-7; 7 nucleotides line up with TRBD2. The junction had 8 bases not matched to a gene; V was cut back by 6 bases and J by 3 bases. Looked up from germline, CDR1 is LNHDA and CDR2 is SQIVND (reference sequence). The CDR3 is 14 amino acids. CDR3: CASRDSGTNYEQYF. The CDR3 DNA sequence: TGTGCCAGTAGGGACTCCGGGACTAACTACGAGCAGTACTTC.

V is TRBV28 and J is TRBJ2-3; D is unclear. Germline V gives CDR1 MDHEN, CDR2 SYDVKM. This CDR3 region has 10 residues. V gave up 6 bases and J gave up 6 bases, with 4 bases separating them. The CDR3 reads CASRRDTQYF. The CDR3 nucleotides read TGTGCCAGCAGGAGGGATACGCAGTATTTT.

V and J are TRBV19 and TRBJ1-1; the D gene is possibly TRBD1 (6 bases). Germline CDR1 reads LNHDA; CDR2 reads SQIVND (reference sequence). The CDR3 is 19 residues long. Trimming removed 4 bases at V and 5 bases at J, with 29 bases between. The chain's CDR3 is CASSTLTIRTARPATEAFF. The CDR3 DNA reads TGTGCCAGTAGTACCTTGACAATTCGGACAGCCCGCCCCGCGACTGAAGCTTTCTTT.

The chain has TRBV7-3 and TRBJ2-5, with a tentative D call TRBD2 (6 bases). Germline V lookup: CDR1 SGHTA, CDR2 FQGTGA. Trimming cost V 4 bases and J 5 bases, with 20 bases left between them. The CDR3 extends over 16 amino acids. The CDR3 loop reads CASSSLPPTSRETQYF. The CDR3 nucleotides are TGTGCCAGCAGCTCGTTACCCCCGACTAGTCGGGAGACCCAGTACTTC.

This clone was counted once. The V and J genes are TRBV6-5 and TRBJ1-6; tentative D call: TRBD1 (6 bases). Germline lookup yields CDR1 MNHEY and CDR2 SVGAGI. CDR3 length: 13 amino acids. V shed 11 bases and J shed 9 bases, with 17 bases lying between them. CDR3 DNA: TGTGCCGTCCAACGGGGCAGGGGTTCACCCCTCCACTTT. It codes for CAVQRGRGSPLHF.

The V gene is TRBV7-2, the J gene TRBJ1-2; tentative D call: TRBD1 (6 bases). The ends were cut back, 2 bases at V and 4 bases at J, with 8 bases in the middle. The length of the CDR3 is 13 residues. The germline V gene encodes CDR1 SGHTA and CDR2 FQGNSA. The CDR3 region is CASSLQGPYGYTF. The CDR3 DNA follows: TGTGCCAGCAGCTTACAGGGGCCCTATGGCTACACCTTC.

The CDR3: CASSLGWQGQPQHF. The CDR3, as DNA: TGTGCCAGCAGCTTGGGATGGCAGGGTCAGCCCCAGCATTTT. This chain links TRBV5-6 with TRBJ1-5; D possibly corresponds to TRBD1 (5 bases). Germline assignment: CDR1 SGHDT and CDR2 YYEEEE. V was trimmed by 0 bases and J by 6 bases, leaving 10 bases between them. The CDR3 is 14 residues long.

The CDR3: CASSQTGGNQPQHF. CDR3 nucleotides: TGTGCCAGCAGCCAGACAGGGGGTAATCAGCCCCAGCATTTT. The chain is built from TRBV7-2 and TRBJ1-5; 9 positions agree with TRBD1. Per germline, CDR1 SGHTA and CDR2 FQGNSA. This CDR3 region has 14 residues. Trimming removed 5 bases from V and 4 bases from J; junction bases left unmatched: 3.

The chain has TRBV21-1 and TRBJ1-3; the D segment call TRBD1 is taken from the table without a DNA check. TRBV21-1 is designated a pseudogene. CDR3 length: 15 residues. CDR3 nucleotides: TGTGCCAGCAGCGATACAGGGGACTCTGGAAACACCATATATTTT. This codes for CASSDTGDSGNTIYF.

The V and J genes are TRBV6-2 or TRBV6-3 and TRBJ2-1, with TRBD2 matching 8 bases. The V gene's germline CDR1 is MNHEY and CDR2 SVGEGT. This CDR3 region has 17 residues. The V gene end was trimmed by 5 bases and the J gene end by 8 bases; junction bases not matched to a gene: 17. CDR3 bases: TGTGCCAGCAGTCCAAACCCCAGGACTAGCTTCCCCCATGAGCAGTTCTTC. This translates into CASSPNPRTSFPHEQFF.

This clone came up a few times. The chain is built from TRBV7-9 and TRBJ1-3; D is perhaps TRBD1 (5 bases). Germline CDR1 SEHNR, CDR2 FQNEAQ (reference sequence). The CDR3 is made up of 18 amino acids. Trimming cost V 1 base and J 0 bases, with 16 bases left between them. In nucleotides, the CDR3 is TGTGCCAGCAGCTTAGATACAACAGGCCTTTTCTCTGGAAACACCATATATTTT. This translates into CASSLDTTGLFSGNTIYF.

V usage is TRBV9 and J usage is TRBJ1-5; D gene ambiguous. V was pared by 4 bases and J by 2 bases, with 13 bases between. This CDR3 comprises 15 residues. The V gene's germline CDR1 is SGDLS and CDR2 YYNGEE. The CDR3 here is CASSREGLGNQPQHF. The CDR3, as DNA: TGTGCCAGCAGCCGGGAAGGGTTAGGCAATCAGCCCCAGCATTTT.